These 11 T cell receptor beta chains share one sample of origin, sequenced in a study of a mutant IDH1 vaccine in newly diagnosed glioma. As to time point: baseline, week 1 (first vaccination visit). The sample's treatment: pre-vaccination baseline after standard-of-care therapy. Libraries were prepared by immunoSEQ multiplex PCR; TCRdb keeps only in-frame clonotypes and omits some of them. There are about 50,000 clones in the sample; about nine tenths occur only once, and less than 3% lies in the top ten. Here the sequenced sample was PBMCs, taken from a glioma patient treated with radiotherapy, temozolomide or both. Receptors were obtained from a man in his forties with glioma.

The rearrangement uses TRBV27 and TRBJ2-2; D gene ambiguous. This CDR3 region has 13 residues. V lost 6 bases to trimming and J lost 1 base, with 6 bases between them. CDR1 and CDR2 (germline): MNHEY, SMNVEV (reference sequence). The CDR3 region is CASRSLNTGELFF. In DNA form, the CDR3 reads TGTGCCAGCAGGTCATTGAACACCGGGGAGCTGTTTTTT.

The rearrangement links TRBV7-2 to TRBJ2-7, with TRBD2 as a possible D gene (5 bases). In germline, CDR1 is SGHTA, CDR2 FQGNSA. V shed 3 bases and J shed 0 bases, with 12 bases lying between them. CDR3 length: 15 amino acids. CDR3 in amino acids: CASSFERSFSYEQYF. CDR3 coding DNA: TGTGCCAGCAGCTTCGAGCGGAGCTTCTCCTACGAGCAGTACTTC.

This clone showed up just a few times. The rearrangement links TRBV7-8 to TRBJ2-1; 7 positions match TRBD1. CDR3 length equals 13 residues. The germline gives CDR1 SGHVS, CDR2 FQNEAQ. With V trimmed by 3 bases and J by 6 bases, 2 bases remained unmatched. CDR3 loop: CASSFDRANEQFF. In DNA form, the CDR3 reads TGTGCCAGCAGCTTCGACAGGGCCAATGAGCAGTTCTTC. Complete variable domain (other parts from reference TRBV7-8 and TRBJ2-1): GAGVSQSPRYKVAKRGQDVALRCDPISGHVSLFWYQQALGQGPEFLTYFQNEAQLDKSGLPSDRFFAERPEGSVSTLKIQRTQQEDSAVYLCASSFDRANEQFFGPGTRLTVL.

The V and J genes are TRBV4-2 and TRBJ2-7, with 8 bases lining up with TRBD2. CDR3 length: 14 amino acids. Looked up from germline, CDR1 is LGHNA and CDR2 is YNFKEQ. J gave up 6 bases and V 6 bases, and 10 bases lay outside the gene matches. CDR3 sequence reads: CASSAVGRVFEQYF. CDR3 DNA sequence: TGTGCCAGCAGTGCGGTCGGGAGGGTATTCGAGCAGTACTTC.

The rearrangement joins TRBV4-2 to TRBJ2-2; no definite D call. Germline V gives CDR1 LGHNA, CDR2 YNFKEQ. V lost 1 base to trimming and J lost 0 bases, with 9 bases between them. The length of the CDR3 is 16 residues. The CDR3 DNA is TGTGCCAGCAGCCAAGTAGGACCCCCGAACACCGGGGAGCTGTTTTTT. This translates into CASSQVGPPNTGELFF.

The genes are TRBV9 and TRBJ2-5; TRBD1 matches at 9 bases. The trim removed 3 bases at V and 4 bases at J, leaving 7 bases unmatched. There are 15 residues in the CDR3. Germline lookup yields CDR1 SGDLS and CDR2 YYNGEE. DNA of the CDR3: TGTGCCAGCAGCGGGACAGGGGTTGGGCGAGAGACCCAGTACTTC. Its protein product is CASSGTGVGRETQYF.

The V and J genes are TRBV5-1 and TRBJ2-5; 11 bases fit TRBD1. Unmatched junction bases numbered 5, after V lost 4 bases and J lost 0 bases. Per the germline V gene, CDR1 is SGHRS and CDR2 is YFSETQ. The CDR3 is 16 amino acids. CDR3 sequence: CASSPGTGGYQETQYF. CDR3 DNA sequence: TGCGCCAGCAGCCCAGGGACAGGGGGATACCAAGAGACCCAGTACTTC.

The chain uses TRBV5-1 and TRBJ2-3; D is uncertain. Germline V gives CDR1 SGHRS, CDR2 YFSETQ. V lost 1 base and J lost 1, with 16 bases in between. CDR3 size: 17 residues. In DNA form, the CDR3 reads TGCGCCAGCAGCTTGTTCGCGGCGGCAGCTGGCACAGATACGCAGTATTTT. Protein sequence: CASSLFAAAAGTDTQYF.

The rearrangement uses TRBV29-1 and TRBJ2-5; D may be TRBD1 (5 bases). The CDR3 consists of 12 residues. Trimming left V 7 bases short and J 1 base short, with 10 bases between. Germline-derived CDR1 and CDR2 are SQVTM and ANQGSEA. The DNA for the CDR3 is TGCAGCGGCCTGACAGTCCAAGAGACCCAGTACTTC. It translates to CSGLTVQETQYF.

The chain links TRBV11-3 to TRBJ2-5, with D possibly TRBD2 on 6 matching bases. Germline V CDR1 and CDR2: SGHNT, YENEEA. Deletions cut 1 base from V and 2 bases from J, with 17 bases between. The CDR3 consists of 17 residues. The CDR3 coding sequence is TGTGCCAGCAGCTTAGGAGGAATGGCGGGACCTCAAGAGACCCAGTACTTC. Its translation is CASSLGGMAGPQETQYF.

The chain recombines TRBV6-1 with TRBJ2-3; weak D call: TRBD1 (6 bases). The CDR3 has 14 residues. CDR1 is MNHNS and CDR2 is SASEGT in the germline V gene. V was pared by 9 bases and J by 3 bases, with 16 bases between. CDR3 bases: TGTGCCAGTCAACAGGGTTGGGGGACAGATACGCAGTATTTT. This encodes CASQQGWGTDTQYF.